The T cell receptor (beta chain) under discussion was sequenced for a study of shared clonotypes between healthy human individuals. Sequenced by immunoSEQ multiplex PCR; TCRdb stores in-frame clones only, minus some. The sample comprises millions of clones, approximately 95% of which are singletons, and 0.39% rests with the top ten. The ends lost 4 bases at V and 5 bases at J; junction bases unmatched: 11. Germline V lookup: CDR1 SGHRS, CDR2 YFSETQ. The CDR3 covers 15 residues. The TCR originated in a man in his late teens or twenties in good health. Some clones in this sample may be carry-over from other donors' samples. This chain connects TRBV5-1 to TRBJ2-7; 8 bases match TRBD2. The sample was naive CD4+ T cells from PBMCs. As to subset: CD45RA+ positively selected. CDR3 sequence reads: CASSRGGPSVDEQYF. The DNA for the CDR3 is TGCGCCAGCAGCCGGGGGGGGCCGTCGGTCGACGAGCAGTACTTC.